Each of the 8 T cell receptor beta chains below was sequenced from the same sample in a study of cytomegalovirus exposure and HLA in healthy donors. The PCR made use of 60 Vbeta and 13 Jbeta primers. Using immunoSEQ multiplex PCR, the repertoire was profiled, and TCRdb retains in-frame clones only, with some absent. The sample lists 100,000 to 150,000 clones, roughly 72% occurring once. Material: PBMCs. These receptors originate from a man between 35 and 55 years old in good health and CMV-seropositive.

This chain joins TRBV27 and TRBJ1-5; possibly TRBD1 for D (5 bases). Germline-derived CDR1 and CDR2 are MNHEY and SMNVEV (reference sequence). Trimming shortened V by 0 bases and J by 5 bases, and 14 bases separated the two germline ends. The CDR3 spans 16 residues. CDR3 residues: CASSLSGGQGHQPQHF. The CDR3 DNA reads as TGTGCCAGCAGTTTATCTGGTGGGCAGGGCCATCAGCCCCAGCATTTT.

This clone showed up just a few times. The V gene is TRBV29-1, the J gene TRBJ2-1; tentatively, D is TRBD2 (6 bases). V was shortened by 6 bases and J by 9 bases, with 15 bases between the two germline ends. CDR3 length equals 12 residues. Germline CDR1 reads SQVTM; CDR2 reads ANQGSEA. For the CDR3, the DNA is TGCAGCGTAGCCGAGGCGGGGCGTGAGCAGTTCTTC. This gives the protein CSVAEAGREQFF.

This chain joins TRBV5-4 and TRBJ2-7; 7 bases fit TRBD1. V shed 4 bases and J 2 bases; nucleotides not matched to a gene: 6. Germline-derived CDR1 and CDR2 are SGHNT and YYREEE (reference sequence). CDR3 length equals 14 residues. The CDR3 bases are TGTGCCAGCAGCCCCGGGACAGTTCCCTACGAGCAGTACTTC. Translated: CASSPGTVPYEQYF.

The chain uses TRBV5-1 and TRBJ1-1; D gene ambiguous. In germline, CDR1 is SGHRS, CDR2 YFSETQ. There are 15 residues in the CDR3. Trimming pared 3 bases from V and 0 bases from J, leaving 12 bases between. The CDR3 nucleotides read TGCGCCAGCAGCTCCTCCCCGGGGATGAACACTGAAGCTTTCTTT. It is translated as CASSSSPGMNTEAFF. Full variable domain (outside the CDR3, taken from reference TRBV5-1 and TRBJ1-1): KAGVTQTPRYLIKTRGQQVTLSCSPISGHRSVSWYQQTPGQGLQFLFEYFSETQRNKGNFPGRFSGRQFSNSRSEMNVSTLELGDSALYLCASSSSPGMNTEAFFGQGTRLTVV.

This clone was found once. The chain is built from TRBV4-2 and TRBJ1-2; 9 positions agree with TRBD1. The CDR3 runs 15 residues. J gave up 6 bases and V 3 bases, and 8 bases lay outside the gene matches. The germline V gene encodes CDR1 LGHNA and CDR2 YNFKEQ. The CDR3 here is CASSQVTGGEDGYTF. CDR3 in DNA: TGTGCCAGCAGCCAGGTTACAGGGGGCGAGGATGGCTACACCTTC.

This clone was seen a single time. The chain is built from TRBV28 and TRBJ1-4; 9 bases fit TRBD1. The CDR3 covers 15 residues. Germline assignment: CDR1 MDHEN and CDR2 SYDVKM. The V gene end was trimmed by 5 bases and the J gene end by 6 bases; junction bases not matched to a gene: 7. CDR3 loop: CASSSGQGRDEKLFF. As DNA, the CDR3 is TGTGCCAGCAGTAGTGGACAGGGGCGGGATGAAAAACTGTTTTTT.

V usage is TRBV5-1 and J usage is TRBJ2-3; a weak D match, TRBD2 (5 bases). The CDR3 contains 16 residues. Looked up from germline, CDR1 is SGHRS and CDR2 is YFSETQ. The ends were cut back, 4 bases at V and 0 bases at J, with 15 bases in the middle. The CDR3 spells CASSPQLVGSTDTQYF. The DNA of the CDR3 is TGCGCCAGCAGCCCTCAACTAGTAGGGAGCACAGATACGCAGTATTTT.

This clone has only one observation. This chain links TRBV9 with TRBJ2-3; D not certain. Germline loops: CDR1 SGDLS, CDR2 YYNGEE. The CDR3 has 15 amino acids. Trimming left V 0 bases short and J 4 bases short, with 12 bases between. The CDR3 loop reads CASSVGATGPDTQYF. For the CDR3, the DNA is TGTGCCAGCAGCGTAGGGGCGACCGGTCCAGATACGCAGTATTTT.